Each of the 28 T cell receptor beta chains below was sequenced from the same sample in a study of blood T cell repertoires in COVID-19. Data came from immunoSEQ multiplex PCR; TCRdb stores just in-frame clones and leaves some out. The table records 100,000 to 150,000 clones, more than 85% of them present only once. Sample: peripheral blood. The receptors come from a man aged 45-60 years with active or convalescent COVID-19.

V gene TRBV5-1 combines with J gene TRBJ2-1; 9 positions agree with TRBD1. The J segment lost 3 bases and the V segment lost 6 bases, leaving 10 bases of the junction unmatched. CDR3 size: 16 residues. Germline-derived CDR1 and CDR2 are SGHRS and YFSETQ. As DNA, the CDR3 is TGCGCCAGCATACTAGGTACGGGACAGGGCTACAATGAGCAGTTCTTC. This translates into CASILGTGQGYNEQFF.

This chain links TRBV10-3 with TRBJ2-1; maybe TRBD1 (6 bases). Trimming cost V 7 bases and J 6 bases, with 13 bases left between them. The CDR3 sequence is 13 residues long. CDR1 ENHRY and CDR2 SYGVKD come from the germline V gene. CDR3 amino acids: CAIKQGHRNEQFF. The CDR3 bases are TGTGCCATCAAGCAGGGACACCGCAATGAGCAGTTCTTC.

The CDR3, as DNA: TGTGCCAGCAGCTTAAAGAGCGGGGGGGCCGGAGATACGCAGTATTTT. This gives the protein CASSLKSGGAGDTQYF. The chain links TRBV7-2 to TRBJ2-3, with 10 positions matching TRBD2. J gave up 5 bases and V 2 bases, and 7 bases lay outside the gene matches. This CDR3 region has 16 residues. Germline V gene sequence: CDR1 SGHTA, CDR2 FQGNSA.

This clone appeared once. This chain uses TRBV19 with TRBJ2-3, with D possibly being TRBD2 (6 bases). The CDR3 contains 13 residues. The germline V gene has CDR1 LNHDA and CDR2 SQIVND (reference sequence). V gave up 0 bases and J gave up 6 bases, with 7 bases separating them. CDR3 region: CASSIDRGDTQYF. The CDR3 coding sequence is TGTGCCAGTAGTATAGATCGGGGGGATACGCAGTATTTT.

This chain connects TRBV19 to TRBJ1-6, with D hard to call. The CDR3 totals 13 residues. Germline V gene lookup returns CDR1 LNHDA and CDR2 SQIVND (reference sequence). Trimming cost V 6 bases and J 9 bases, with 12 bases left between them. CDR3 sequence (DNA): TGTGCCAGTAGACTTACTGGCGGTTCACCCCTCCACTTT. Residues: CASRLTGGSPLHF.

The chain recombines TRBV5-4 with TRBJ1-6; 9 bases match TRBD1. Per the germline V gene, CDR1 is SGHNT and CDR2 is YYREEE (reference sequence). V lost 3 bases and J lost 8; bases outside the gene matches: 9. The CDR3 runs 16 residues. The CDR3 protein is CASSSEQGARYSPLHF. Here the CDR3 DNA reads TGTGCCAGCAGCTCAGAACAGGGGGCGCGATATTCACCCCTCCACTTT.

This chain joins TRBV15 and TRBJ1-3; the D is unclear. CDR3 size: 14 residues. The germline V gene has CDR1 LNHNV and CDR2 YYDKDF (reference sequence). V gave up 3 bases and J gave up 1 base, with 7 bases separating them. CDR3 in DNA: TGTGCCACCAGCAGGCTAGGTTCTGGAAACACCATATATTTT. Translating gives CATSRLGSGNTIYF.

The chain carries TRBV25-1 and TRBJ2-1; 14 positions agree with TRBD2. The CDR3 length is 16 residues. V lost 2 bases, J lost 9 bases, and 6 bases stayed unmatched. Per the germline V gene, CDR1 is MGHDK and CDR2 is SYGVNS. CDR3 region: CASSEPGLAGGVEQFF. The CDR3 DNA reads TGTGCCAGCAGTGAACCAGGACTAGCGGGAGGCGTTGAGCAGTTCTTC.

The gene calls are TRBV19 and TRBJ2-7; D gene uncertain. The germline gives CDR1 LNHDA, CDR2 SQIVND (reference sequence). The CDR3 extends over 13 amino acids. The V end was cut by 3 bases, the J end by 0 bases, with 6 bases between. In DNA, the CDR3 is TGTGCCAGTAGTATTGGCAACTCCTACGAGCAGTACTTC. It translates to CASSIGNSYEQYF.

This clone was seen a handful of times. CDR3 coding DNA: TGCGCCAGCAGCCTTAACCGGGACAGGGGGACACCCCTCCACTTT. Amino acids: CASSLNRDRGTPLHF. The chain recombines TRBV4-3 with TRBJ1-6, with 11 bases aligning to TRBD1. Germline-derived CDR1 and CDR2 are LGHNA and YSLEER. The CDR3 contains 15 residues. The V gene end was trimmed by 4 bases and the J gene end by 11 bases; junction bases not matched to a gene: 7.

V usage is TRBV11-2 and J usage is TRBJ2-3, with D perhaps matching TRBD2 (5 bases). The CDR3 has 14 residues. V gave up 4 bases and J gave up 1 base, with 9 bases separating them. Germline V gene sequence: CDR1 SGHAT, CDR2 FQNNGV. The CDR3 region has the DNA TGTGCCAGCAGCTCCGAGCGGCGCACAGATACGCAGTATTTT. Protein sequence: CASSSERRTDTQYF.

The chain links TRBV6-2 or TRBV6-3 to TRBJ2-5; 11 positions match TRBD2. V trimming: 2 bases; J trimming: 4 bases; junction bases outside the gene matches: 3. Germline V gene sequence: CDR1 MNHEY, CDR2 SVGEGT. CDR3 length: 15 residues. CDR3 coding DNA: TGTGCCAGCAGTTACAGTCTAGCGGGAGGAGAGACCCAGTACTTC. Encoded protein: CASSYSLAGGETQYF.

The CDR3 region has the DNA TGTGCCAGTACCGAACGTCGGGAATATAACTATGGCTACACCTTC. This sequence encodes CASTERREYNYGYTF. The gene calls are TRBV19 and TRBJ1-2; D gene ambiguous. This CDR3 region has 15 residues. Germline CDR1 reads LNHDA; CDR2 reads SQIVND (reference sequence). The V end was cut by 7 bases, the J end by 1 base, with 16 bases between.

This rearrangement joins TRBV7-2 to TRBJ2-7; TRBD1 agrees at 8 bases. This CDR3 region has 15 residues. Germline loops: CDR1 SGHTA, CDR2 FQGNSA. V lost 4 bases to trimming and J lost 5 bases; unmatched junction nucleotides: 10. CDR3 nucleotides: TGTGCCAGCAGCTCGGGACAGGTCAGCGGCGACGAGCAGTACTTC. It encodes CASSSGQVSGDEQYF.

This clone was observed once. The J gene is TRBJ2-2, the V gene TRBV9; 8 bases line up with TRBD2. This CDR3 spans 16 amino acids. From germline, CDR1 is SGDLS and CDR2 YYNGEE. V shed 3 bases and J 3 bases; nucleotides not matched to a gene: 7. This CDR3 reads CASSDLSGGHTGELFF. The DNA for the CDR3 is TGTGCCAGCAGCGACTTGAGCGGGGGTCACACCGGGGAGCTGTTTTTT.

The V and J genes are TRBV5-4 and TRBJ2-7, with 8 bases identical to TRBD1. The length of the CDR3 is 14 residues. Per germline, CDR1 SGHNT and CDR2 YYREEE (reference sequence). J was trimmed by 0 bases and V by 2 bases; bases with no gene match: 1. The CDR3 region has the DNA TGTGCCAGCAGCTTTACAGGGGGCTCCTACGAGCAGTACTTC. It is translated as CASSFTGGSYEQYF.

The rearrangement joins TRBV2 to TRBJ2-7; 7 bases align to TRBD1. The trim removed 8 bases at V and 1 base at J, leaving 8 bases unmatched. Per the germline V gene, CDR1 is SNHLY and CDR2 is FYNNEI. The CDR3 covers 14 residues. CDR3 bases: TGTGCCAGCGGCTCCGGGACAGAATCCTACGAGCAGTACTTC. Translation gives CASGSGTESYEQYF.

This chain links TRBV6-1 with TRBJ2-7, with D maybe TRBD2 (6 bases). The CDR3 loop spans 15 amino acids. Trimming removed 2 bases from V and 4 bases from J, with 15 bases in between. Germline loops: CDR1 MNHNS, CDR2 SASEGT. The CDR3 region is CASSEIGRDPYEQYF. The CDR3 region has the DNA TGTGCCAGCAGTGAAATCGGGCGGGACCCATACGAGCAGTACTTC.

V is TRBV27 and J is TRBJ1-6; a weak D match, TRBD1 (6 bases). There are 15 residues in the CDR3. Germline CDR1 is MNHEY and CDR2 is SMNVEV (reference sequence). V was clipped by 6 bases and J by 1 base, with 10 bases between them. This chain's CDR3 is CASSPRGSYNSPLHF. In DNA, the CDR3 is TGTGCCAGCAGCCCCAGGGGTTCCTATAATTCACCCCTCCACTTT.

The chain is built from TRBV6-5 and TRBJ1-2; possibly TRBD1 for D (5 bases). V shed 6 bases and J shed 12 bases, with 23 bases lying between them. The CDR3 is made up of 14 amino acids. CDR1 MNHEY and CDR2 SVGAGI come from the germline V gene. This CDR3 reads CASSSRTGIKAHTF. In DNA form, the CDR3 reads TGTGCCAGCAGCAGTAGAACAGGAATTAAGGCCCACACCTTC.

The chain links TRBV4-2 to TRBJ2-3; TRBD2 agrees at 14 bases. V gave up 2 bases and J gave up 5 bases; unmatched junction bases: 18. CDR3 length: 21 amino acids. Per the germline V gene, CDR1 is LGHNA and CDR2 is YNFKEQ. This CDR3 reads CASSQPIGTSGRGVGRDTQYF. CDR3 coding DNA: TGTGCCAGCAGCCAACCGATAGGGACTAGCGGGAGAGGGGTAGGTAGAGATACGCAGTATTTT.

The J gene is TRBJ2-2, the V gene TRBV9; TRBD2 aligns across 11 bases. The CDR3 covers 16 residues. Germline CDR1 and CDR2: SGDLS and YYNGEE. The V and J ends lost 2 bases and 6 bases, in that order; junction bases with no gene match: 6. CDR3 DNA sequence: TGTGCCAGCAGCGTTCTTAGCGGGGGGGCCTCCGGGGAGCTGTTTTTT. This sequence encodes CASSVLSGGASGELFF.

This clone was seen only a few times. The V call is TRBV9, the J call TRBJ1-6, with 10 bases that match TRBD1. J gave up 7 bases and V 3 bases, and 7 bases lay outside the gene matches. The CDR3 sequence is 16 residues long. CDR1 SGDLS and CDR2 YYNGEE come from the germline V gene. The CDR3 bases are TGTGCCAGCAGCGACCGGGACAGGGGATCGAATTCACCCCTCCACTTT. It is translated as CASSDRDRGSNSPLHF.

This chain uses TRBV27 with TRBJ1-1; possible D gene TRBD1, 5 bases. The V gene's germline CDR1 is MNHEY and CDR2 SMNVEV (reference sequence). The CDR3 sequence is 17 residues long. V was pared by 0 bases and J by 3 bases, with 17 bases between. Written as DNA, the CDR3 is TGTGCCAGCAGTTTATCGCGGGGCTTAGGTATGTACACTGAAGCTTTCTTT. Protein product: CASSLSRGLGMYTEAFF.

This chain connects TRBV7-2 to TRBJ1-2; 10 nucleotides match TRBD1. Trimming cost V 4 bases and J 8 bases; bases outside gene matches: 10. Per the germline V gene, CDR1 is SGHTA and CDR2 is FQGNSA. The CDR3 length is 15 residues. The CDR3 spells CASSYLTGGAGGYTF. The CDR3 DNA sequence: TGTGCCAGCAGCTACCTGACAGGGGGCGCGGGAGGCTACACCTTC.

The gene calls are TRBV9 and TRBJ1-1, with D tentatively TRBD1 (6 bases). The CDR3 is 13 residues long. Germline values: CDR1 SGDLS, CDR2 YYNGEE. Deletions cut 4 bases from V and 8 bases from J, with 15 bases between. The CDR3 DNA reads as TGTGCCAGCAGCTTGAACTACAGGGTAGAAGCTTTCTTT. Translated: CASSLNYRVEAFF.

The chain links TRBV5-6 to TRBJ2-4; the match to TRBD2 covers 11 bases. With V trimmed by 2 bases and J by 4 bases, 14 bases remained unmatched. The CDR3 covers 19 residues. CDR1 is SGHDT and CDR2 is YYEEEE in the germline V gene. The DNA of the CDR3 is TGTGCCAGCAGCTTACGACTAGCGGGGAAATTGATAGCTAAAAACATTCAGTACTTC. As protein: CASSLRLAGKLIAKNIQYF.

The V and J genes are TRBV13 and TRBJ1-1; TRBD1 might be the D (6 bases). This CDR3 comprises 15 residues. Trimming pared 4 bases from V and 11 bases from J, leaving 23 bases between. The germline V gene has CDR1 PRHDT and CDR2 FYEKMQ (reference sequence). CDR3 nucleotide sequence: TGTGCCAGCAGCTCCAACCGGGACACTTGGGGAGAGGCTTTCTTT. As protein: CASSSNRDTWGEAFF.